The TCR beta chain under discussion was sequenced for a study of tumor-infiltrating lymphocytes in oesophageal squamous cell carcinoma. TCRdb recomputed calls from the PCR reads with MiXCR, one row per CDR3 protein. The data hold approximately 9,700 distinct CDR3 sequences, with approximately 59% observed a single time. The CDR3 is made up of 16 amino acids. CDR1 and CDR2 (germline): SGHTA, FQGNSA. The sequenced sample was esophageal tumor tissue. This chain uses TRBV7-2 with TRBJ2-1, with D hard to call. The J call could be wrong; TRBJ2-7 is a better fit for the DNA end. The sequence came from a female donor with esophageal squamous cell carcinoma. CDR3 protein: CASSPPVTRLYNEQYF. CDR3 DNA: TGTGCCAGCAGCCCCCCCGTCACTCGCCTGTACAATGAGCAGTACTTC.